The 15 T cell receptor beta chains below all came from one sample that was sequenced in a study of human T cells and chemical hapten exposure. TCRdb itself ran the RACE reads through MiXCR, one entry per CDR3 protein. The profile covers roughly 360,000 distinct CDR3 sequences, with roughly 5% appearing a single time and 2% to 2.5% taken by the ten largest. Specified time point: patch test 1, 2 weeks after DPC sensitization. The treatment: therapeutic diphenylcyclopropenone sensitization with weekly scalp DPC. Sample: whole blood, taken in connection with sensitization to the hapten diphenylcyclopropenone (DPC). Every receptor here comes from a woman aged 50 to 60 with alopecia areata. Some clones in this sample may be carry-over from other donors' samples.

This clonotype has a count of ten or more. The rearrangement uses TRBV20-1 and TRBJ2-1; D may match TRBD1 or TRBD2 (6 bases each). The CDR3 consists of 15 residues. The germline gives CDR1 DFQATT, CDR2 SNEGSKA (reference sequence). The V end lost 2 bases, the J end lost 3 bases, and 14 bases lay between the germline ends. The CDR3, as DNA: TGCAGTGCTAGATCCGGAGGGGGAGGCTACAATGAGCAGTTCTTC. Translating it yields CSARSGGGGYNEQFF.

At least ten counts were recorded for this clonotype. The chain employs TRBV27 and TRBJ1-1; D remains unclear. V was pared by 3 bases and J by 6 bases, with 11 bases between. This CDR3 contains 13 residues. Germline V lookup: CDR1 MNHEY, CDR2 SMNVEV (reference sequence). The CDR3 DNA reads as TGTGCCAGCAGTTTCACTCACAGCTCTGAAGCTTTCTTT. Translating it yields CASSFTHSSEAFF.

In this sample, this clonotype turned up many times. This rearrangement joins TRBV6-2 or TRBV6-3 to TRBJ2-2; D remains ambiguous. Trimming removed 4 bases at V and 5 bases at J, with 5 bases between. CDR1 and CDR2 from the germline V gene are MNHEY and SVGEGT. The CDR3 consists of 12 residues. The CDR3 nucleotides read TGTGCCAGCAGTTTGTTTACCGGGGAGCTGTTTTTT. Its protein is CASSLFTGELFF.

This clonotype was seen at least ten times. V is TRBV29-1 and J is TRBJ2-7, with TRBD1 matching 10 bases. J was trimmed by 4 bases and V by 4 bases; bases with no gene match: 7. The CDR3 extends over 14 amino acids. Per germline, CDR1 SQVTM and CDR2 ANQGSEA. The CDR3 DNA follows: TGCAGCGTTGCCCCCCGACAGGGGGCATACGAGCAGTACTTC. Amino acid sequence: CSVAPRQGAYEQYF.

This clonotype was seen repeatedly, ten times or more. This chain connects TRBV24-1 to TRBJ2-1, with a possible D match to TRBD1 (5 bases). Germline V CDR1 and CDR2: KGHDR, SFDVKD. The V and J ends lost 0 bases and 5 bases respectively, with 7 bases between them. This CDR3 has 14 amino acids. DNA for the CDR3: TGTGCCACCAGTGATTTGCACAGGCACAATGAGCAGTTCTTC. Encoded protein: CATSDLHRHNEQFF.

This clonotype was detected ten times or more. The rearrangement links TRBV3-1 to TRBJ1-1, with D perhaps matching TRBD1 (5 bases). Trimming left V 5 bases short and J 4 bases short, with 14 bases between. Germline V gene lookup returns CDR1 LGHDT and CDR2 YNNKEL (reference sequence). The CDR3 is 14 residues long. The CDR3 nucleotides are TGTGCCAGCAGCTCCCGCGGTGGGGGCACTGAAGCTTTCTTT. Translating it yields CASSSRGGGTEAFF.

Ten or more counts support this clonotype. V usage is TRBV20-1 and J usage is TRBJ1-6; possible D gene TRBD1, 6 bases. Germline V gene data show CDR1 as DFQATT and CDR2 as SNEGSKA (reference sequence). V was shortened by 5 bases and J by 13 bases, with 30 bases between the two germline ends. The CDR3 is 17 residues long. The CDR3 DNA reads TGCAGTGCTTCTAACGGGGCTACAGGGAGTTTCTTCAGGCCCCTCCACTTT. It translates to CSASNGATGSFFRPLHF.

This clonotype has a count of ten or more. The DNA for the CDR3 is TGCAGTGCTAGCCGGGATGGTAGAAACATTCAGTACTTC. This codes for CSASRDGRNIQYF. V gene TRBV20-1 combines with J gene TRBJ2-4; the D gene is possibly TRBD2 (5 bases). The CDR3 is made up of 13 amino acids. V was pared by 3 bases and J by 6 bases, with 12 bases between. CDR1 DFQATT and CDR2 SNEGSKA come from the germline V gene (reference sequence).

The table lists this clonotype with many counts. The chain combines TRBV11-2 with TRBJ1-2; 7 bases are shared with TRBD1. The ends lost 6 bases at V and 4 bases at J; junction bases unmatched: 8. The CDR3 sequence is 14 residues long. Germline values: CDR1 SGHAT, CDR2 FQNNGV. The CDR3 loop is CASSTGQVLYGYTF. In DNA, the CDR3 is TGTGCCAGCAGTACTGGACAGGTCCTCTATGGCTACACCTTC.

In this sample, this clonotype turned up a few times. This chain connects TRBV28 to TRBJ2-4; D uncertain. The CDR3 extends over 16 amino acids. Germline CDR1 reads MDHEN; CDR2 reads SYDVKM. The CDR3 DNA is TGTGTCAGTGCCAGCAGTTTTACAGTAGCCAAAAACATTCAGTACTTC. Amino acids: CVSASSFTVAKNIQYF. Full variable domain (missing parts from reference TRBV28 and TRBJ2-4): DVKVTQSSRYLVKRTGEKVFLECVQDMDHENMFWYRQDPGLGLRLIYFSYDVKMKEKGDIPEGYSVSREKKERFSLILESASTNQTSMYLCVSASSFTVAKNIQYFGAGTRLSVL.

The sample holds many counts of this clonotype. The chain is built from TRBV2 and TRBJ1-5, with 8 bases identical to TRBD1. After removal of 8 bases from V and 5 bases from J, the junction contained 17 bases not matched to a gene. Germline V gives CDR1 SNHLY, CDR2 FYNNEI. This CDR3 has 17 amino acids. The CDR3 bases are TGTGCCAGCGTAAGGGGACCTATAGGGACAGGTGATCAGCCCCAGCATTTT. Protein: CASVRGPIGTGDQPQHF. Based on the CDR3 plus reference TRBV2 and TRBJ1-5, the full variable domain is EPEVTQTPSHQVTQMGQEVILRCVPISNHLYFYWYRQILGQKVEFLVSFYNNEISEKSEIFDDQFSVERPDGSNFTLKIRSTKLEDSAMYFCASVRGPIGTGDQPQHFGDGTRLSIL.

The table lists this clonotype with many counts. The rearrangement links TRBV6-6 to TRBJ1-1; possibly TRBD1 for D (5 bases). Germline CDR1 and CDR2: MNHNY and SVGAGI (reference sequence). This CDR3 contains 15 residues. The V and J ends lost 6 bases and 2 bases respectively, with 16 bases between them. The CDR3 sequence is CASSLSTEYNTEAFF. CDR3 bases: TGTGCCAGCAGCTTGTCGACAGAGTATAACACTGAAGCTTTCTTT.

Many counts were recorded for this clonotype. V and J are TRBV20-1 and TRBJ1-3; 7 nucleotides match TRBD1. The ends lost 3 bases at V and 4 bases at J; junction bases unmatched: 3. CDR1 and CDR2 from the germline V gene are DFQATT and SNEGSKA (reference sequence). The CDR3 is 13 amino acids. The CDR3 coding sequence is TGCAGTGCTAGGACAGGGACGGGAAACACCATATATTTT. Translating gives CSARTGTGNTIYF.

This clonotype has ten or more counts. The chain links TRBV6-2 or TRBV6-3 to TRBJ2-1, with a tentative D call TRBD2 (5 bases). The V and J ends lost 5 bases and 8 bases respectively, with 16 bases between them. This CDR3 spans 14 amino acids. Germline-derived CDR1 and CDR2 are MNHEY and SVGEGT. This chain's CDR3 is CASSPPTSHDEQFF. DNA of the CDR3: TGTGCCAGCAGTCCCCCAACTAGTCACGATGAGCAGTTCTTC.

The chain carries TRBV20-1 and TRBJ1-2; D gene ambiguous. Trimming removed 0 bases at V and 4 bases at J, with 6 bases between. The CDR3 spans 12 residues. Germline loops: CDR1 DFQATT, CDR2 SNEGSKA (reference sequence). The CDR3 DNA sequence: TGCAGTGCTAGAGAAGGAGGCTATGGCTACACCTTC. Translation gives CSAREGGYGYTF.